A single sample gave rise to the 11 T cell receptor beta chains below, sequenced in a study of cytomegalovirus exposure and HLA in healthy donors. Researchers ran the PCR with 60 Vbeta and 13 Jbeta primers. The assay was immunoSEQ multiplex PCR, and TCRdb's table has in-frame clones only and misses some. The table has 90,000 to 120,000 clones, around four fifths seen once. The source material was PBMCs. These receptors originate from a man aged 25-40 years in good health and CMV-seronegative.

The chain is built from TRBV11-2 and TRBJ1-2; perhaps TRBD1 as D (5 bases). Trimming cost V 0 bases and J 6 bases, with 14 bases left between them. This CDR3 comprises 15 residues. Germline-derived CDR1 and CDR2 are SGHAT and FQNNGV. The chain's CDR3 is CASSLDRGVKDGYTF. The CDR3 DNA follows: TGTGCCAGCAGCTTAGATCGGGGGGTAAAAGATGGCTACACCTTC.

The chain is built from TRBV7-8 and TRBJ1-5; TRBD1 matches at 8 bases. This CDR3 is 15 amino acids long. Germline trimming cut 1 base from V and 4 bases from J; bases unmatched to any gene: 3. Germline V CDR1 and CDR2: SGHVS, FQNEAQ. The CDR3 loop reads CASSLGTGLNQPQHF. CDR3 sequence (DNA): TGTGCCAGCAGCTTAGGGACAGGGTTAAATCAGCCCCAGCATTTT.

The V gene is TRBV28, the J gene TRBJ2-7; a possible D gene is TRBD1 (7 bases). The V end lost 5 bases, the J end lost 5 bases, and 16 bases lay between the germline ends. The CDR3 sequence is 14 residues long. Looked up from germline, CDR1 is MDHEN and CDR2 is SYDVKM. The CDR3 loop reads CASSPGGQSHEQYF. The CDR3, as DNA: TGTGCCAGCAGTCCAGGGGGGCAGTCCCACGAGCAGTACTTC.

The chain joins TRBV6-4 to TRBJ2-2; possibly TRBD1 for D (6 bases). There are 15 residues in the CDR3. Trimming took 8 bases from V and 4 from J, leaving 17 bases between them. Per the germline V gene, CDR1 is MRHNA and CDR2 is SNTAGT. The CDR3 spells CASSRDTAITGELFF. CDR3 sequence (DNA): TGTGCCAGCTCCAGGGACACCGCTATCACCGGGGAGCTGTTTTTT.

The V and J genes are TRBV7-6 and TRBJ2-2; D might be TRBD2 (6 bases). CDR3 length equals 15 residues. CDR1 and CDR2 from the germline V gene are SGHVS and FNYEAQ. V lost 0 bases, J lost 6 bases, and 11 bases lay in between. The CDR3 reads CASSLAGGTSGELFF. In DNA, the CDR3 is TGTGCCAGCAGCTTAGCGGGAGGAACTTCCGGGGAGCTGTTTTTT.

The chain is built from TRBV7-9 and TRBJ1-4; D remains unclear. Germline V gene data show CDR1 as SEHNR and CDR2 as FQNEAQ (reference sequence). The CDR3 has 14 amino acids. V lost 8 bases and J 0 bases, leaving 10 bases between the germline ends. This CDR3 is CASRREATNEKLFF. Written as DNA, the CDR3 is TGTGCCAGCCGCCGCGAGGCAACTAATGAAAAACTGTTTTTT. Together with reference TRBV7-9 and TRBJ1-4, the CDR3 gives the full variable domain: DTGVSQNPRHKITKRGQNVTFRCDPISEHNRLYWYRQTLGQGPEFLTYFQNEAQLEKSRLLSDRFSAERPKGSFSTLEIQRTEQGDSAMYLCASRREATNEKLFFGSGTQLSVL.

The CDR3 sequence: CASSRGGGNVYNEQFF. In DNA, the CDR3 is TGTGCCAGCAGTCGGGGTGGGGGGAATGTGTACAATGAGCAGTTCTTC. The chain links TRBV27 to TRBJ2-1; D may be TRBD2 (6 bases). Germline V gives CDR1 MNHEY, CDR2 SMNVEV (reference sequence). The V end was cut by 5 bases, the J end by 4 bases, with 18 bases between. This CDR3 is 16 amino acids long.

The rearrangement joins TRBV28 to TRBJ1-5, with 7 bases lining up with TRBD1. The J segment lost 1 base and the V segment lost 8 bases, leaving 17 bases of the junction unmatched. CDR3 length equals 18 residues. Germline CDR1 and CDR2: MDHEN and SYDVKM. The DNA of the CDR3 is TGTGCCAGCGGCTACAGGGGCCTGAAGATGCTCAGCAATCAGCCCCAGCATTTT. Amino acid sequence: CASGYRGLKMLSNQPQHF.

This chain links TRBV5-4 with TRBJ1-1; the D gene is possibly TRBD1 (6 bases). Germline lookup yields CDR1 SGHNT and CDR2 YYREEE (reference sequence). The CDR3 is 17 residues long. V was clipped by 4 bases and J by 5 bases, with 24 bases between them. Written as DNA, the CDR3 is TGTGCCAGCAGCCCTACTACAGGGCCGCTGCGGGGGACTGAAGCTTTCTTT. Translating gives CASSPTTGPLRGTEAFF.

The chain couples TRBV7-2 to TRBJ2-7, with D tentatively TRBD2 (7 bases). CDR3 length equals 15 residues. CDR1 is SGHTA and CDR2 is FQGNSA in the germline V gene. Trimming cost V 4 bases and J 2 bases, with 15 bases left between them. CDR3 nucleotides: TGTGCCAGCAGCTGGGGGGGGCAGGGCACCTACGAGCAGTACTTC. Translated: CASSWGGQGTYEQYF.

The chain couples TRBV28 to TRBJ2-5; possibly TRBD1 for D (5 bases). Trimming shortened V by 5 bases and J by 2 bases, and 9 bases separated the two germline ends. Germline lookup yields CDR1 MDHEN and CDR2 SYDVKM. The CDR3 runs 13 residues. The CDR3 loop is CASSPGQQETQYF. The CDR3 bases are TGTGCCAGCAGTCCTGGACAACAAGAGACCCAGTACTTC.